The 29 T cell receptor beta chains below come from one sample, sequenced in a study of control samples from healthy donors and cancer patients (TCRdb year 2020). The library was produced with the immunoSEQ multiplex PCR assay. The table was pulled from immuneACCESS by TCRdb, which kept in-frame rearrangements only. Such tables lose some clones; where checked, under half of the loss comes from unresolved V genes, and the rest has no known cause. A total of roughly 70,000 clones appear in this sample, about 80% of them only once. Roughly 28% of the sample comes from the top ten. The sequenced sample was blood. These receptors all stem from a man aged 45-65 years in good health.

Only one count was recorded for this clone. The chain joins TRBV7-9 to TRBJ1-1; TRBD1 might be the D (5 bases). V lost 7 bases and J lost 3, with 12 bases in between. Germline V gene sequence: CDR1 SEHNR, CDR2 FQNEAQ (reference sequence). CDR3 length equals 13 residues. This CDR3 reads CASNERGYTEAFF. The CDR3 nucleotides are TGTGCCAGCAATGAGAGGGGCTACACTGAAGCTTTCTTT.

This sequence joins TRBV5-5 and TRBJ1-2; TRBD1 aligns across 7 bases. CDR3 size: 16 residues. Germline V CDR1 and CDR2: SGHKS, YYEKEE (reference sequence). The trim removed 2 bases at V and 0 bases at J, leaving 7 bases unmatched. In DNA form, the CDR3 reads TGTGCCAGCAGCTTCCTACGGGACAGCGCTAACTATGGCTACACCTTC. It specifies CASSFLRDSANYGYTF.

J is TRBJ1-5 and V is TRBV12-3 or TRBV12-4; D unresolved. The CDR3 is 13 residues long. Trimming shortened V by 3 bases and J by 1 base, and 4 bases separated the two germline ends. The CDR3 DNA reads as TGTGCCAGCAGTTTGATGAGCAATCAGCCCCAGCATTTT. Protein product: CASSLMSNQPQHF.

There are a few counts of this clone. Written as DNA, the CDR3 is TGTGCCAGCAAGGGGTTACCTAACTATGGCTACACCTTC. As protein: CASKGLPNYGYTF. V and J are TRBV6-5 and TRBJ1-2; maybe TRBD1 (5 bases). V gave up 7 bases and J gave up 0 bases, with 9 bases separating them. Germline loops: CDR1 MNHEY, CDR2 SVGAGI. The CDR3 is made up of 13 amino acids.

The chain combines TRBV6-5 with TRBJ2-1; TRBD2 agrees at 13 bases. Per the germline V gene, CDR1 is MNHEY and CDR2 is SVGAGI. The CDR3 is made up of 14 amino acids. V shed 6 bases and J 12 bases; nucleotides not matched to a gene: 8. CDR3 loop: CASRPGTSGMGQFF. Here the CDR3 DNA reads TGTGCCAGCAGGCCCGGGACTAGCGGGATGGGGCAGTTCTTC.

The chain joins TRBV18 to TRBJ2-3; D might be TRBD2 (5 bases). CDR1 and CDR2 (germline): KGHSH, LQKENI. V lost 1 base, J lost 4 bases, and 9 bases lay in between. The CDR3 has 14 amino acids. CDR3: CASSPRENADTQYF. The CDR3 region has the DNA TGTGCCAGCTCACCACGGGAGAACGCAGATACGCAGTATTTT.

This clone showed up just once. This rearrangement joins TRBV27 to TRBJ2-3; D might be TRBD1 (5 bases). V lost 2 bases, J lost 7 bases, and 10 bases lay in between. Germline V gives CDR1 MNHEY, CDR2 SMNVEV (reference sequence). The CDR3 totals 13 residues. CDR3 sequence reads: CASSLQGWHTQYF. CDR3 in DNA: TGTGCCAGCAGTTTACAGGGTTGGCATACGCAGTATTTT.

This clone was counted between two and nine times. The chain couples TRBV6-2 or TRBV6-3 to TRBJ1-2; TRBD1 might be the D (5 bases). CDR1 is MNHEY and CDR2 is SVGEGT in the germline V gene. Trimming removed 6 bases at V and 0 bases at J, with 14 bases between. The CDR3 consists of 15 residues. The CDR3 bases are TGTGCCAGCAGCCGGGACCCCCGAGCTAACTATGGCTACACCTTC. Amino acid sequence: CASSRDPRANYGYTF.

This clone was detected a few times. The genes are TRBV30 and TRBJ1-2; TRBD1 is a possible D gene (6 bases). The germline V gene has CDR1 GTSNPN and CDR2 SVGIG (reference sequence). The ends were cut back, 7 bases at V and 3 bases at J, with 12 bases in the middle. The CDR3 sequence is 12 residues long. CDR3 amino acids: CAYLTGDYGYTF. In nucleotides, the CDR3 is TGTGCCTACCTGACAGGAGACTATGGCTACACCTTC.

The CDR3 here is CASSLEGNGGAGTEAFF. CDR3 nucleotide sequence: TGCGCCAGCAGCTTGGAAGGGAATGGGGGCGCGGGCACTGAAGCTTTCTTT. The V call is TRBV5-1, the J call TRBJ1-1; D might be TRBD1 (6 bases). V dropped 0 bases and J dropped 4 bases, with 19 bases sitting between them. The germline V gene has CDR1 SGHRS and CDR2 YFSETQ. The CDR3 is made up of 17 amino acids.

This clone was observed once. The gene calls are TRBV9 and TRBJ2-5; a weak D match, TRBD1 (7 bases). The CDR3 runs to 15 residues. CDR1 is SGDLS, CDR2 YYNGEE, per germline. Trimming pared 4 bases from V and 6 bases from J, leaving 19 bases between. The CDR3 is CASSKGGEGAKTQYF. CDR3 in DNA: TGTGCCAGCAGCAAGGGGGGAGAGGGGGCGAAGACCCAGTACTTC.

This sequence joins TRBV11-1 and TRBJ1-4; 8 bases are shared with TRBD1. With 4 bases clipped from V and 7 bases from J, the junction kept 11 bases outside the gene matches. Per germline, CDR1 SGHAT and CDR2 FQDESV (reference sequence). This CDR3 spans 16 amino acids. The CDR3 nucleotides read TGTGCCAGCAGCTCCAGACGGACAGGGTCAGGTGAAAAACTGTTTTTT. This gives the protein CASSSRRTGSGEKLFF.

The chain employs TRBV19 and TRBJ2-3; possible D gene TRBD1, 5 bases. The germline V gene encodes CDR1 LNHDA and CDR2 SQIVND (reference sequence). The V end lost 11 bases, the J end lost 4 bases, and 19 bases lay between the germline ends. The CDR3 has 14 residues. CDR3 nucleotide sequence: TGTGCCTCAACACGGGCAGGGCAGCCAGATACGCAGTATTTT. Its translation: CASTRAGQPDTQYF.

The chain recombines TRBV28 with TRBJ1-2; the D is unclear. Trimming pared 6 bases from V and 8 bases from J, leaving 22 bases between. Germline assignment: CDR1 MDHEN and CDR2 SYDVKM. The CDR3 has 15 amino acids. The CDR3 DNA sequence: TGTGCCAGCAGCCTTCCTATTAGGACGGCGCACGGCTACACCTTC. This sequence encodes CASSLPIRTAHGYTF.

The CDR3 region is CASGHGQVDSYGYTF. Written as DNA, the CDR3 is TGTGCTAGTGGTCACGGACAGGTAGATTCTTACGGCTACACCTTC. The genes are TRBV12-5 and TRBJ1-2; TRBD1 matches 7 bases. This CDR3 contains 15 residues. The germline V gene has CDR1 LGHNT and CDR2 FRNRAP. Trimming cost V 5 bases and J 8 bases; bases outside gene matches: 14.

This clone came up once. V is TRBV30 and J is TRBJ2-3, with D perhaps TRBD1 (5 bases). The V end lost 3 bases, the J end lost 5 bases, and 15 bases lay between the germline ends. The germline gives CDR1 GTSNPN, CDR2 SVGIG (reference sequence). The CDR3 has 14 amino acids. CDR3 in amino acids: CAWRAGPPGDTQYF. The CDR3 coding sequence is TGTGCCTGGAGAGCAGGGCCCCCGGGAGATACGCAGTATTTT.

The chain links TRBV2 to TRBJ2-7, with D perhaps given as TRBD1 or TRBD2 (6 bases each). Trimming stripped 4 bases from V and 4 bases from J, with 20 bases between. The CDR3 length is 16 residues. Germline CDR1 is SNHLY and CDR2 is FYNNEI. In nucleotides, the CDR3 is TGTGCCAGCAGTGGGTGGGGGGCCACCCGTCCATACGAGCAGTACTTC. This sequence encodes CASSGWGATRPYEQYF.

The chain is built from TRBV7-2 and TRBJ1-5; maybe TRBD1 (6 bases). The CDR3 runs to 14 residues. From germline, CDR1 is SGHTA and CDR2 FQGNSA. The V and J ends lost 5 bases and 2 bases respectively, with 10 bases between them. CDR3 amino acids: CASSQTGRNQPQHF. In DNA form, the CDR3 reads TGTGCCAGCAGCCAGACAGGCCGCAATCAGCCCCAGCATTTT.

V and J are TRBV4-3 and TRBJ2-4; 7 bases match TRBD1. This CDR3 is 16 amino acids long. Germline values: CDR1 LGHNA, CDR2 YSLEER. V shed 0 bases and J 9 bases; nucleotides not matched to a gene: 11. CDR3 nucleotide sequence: TGCGCCAGCAGCCAAGACCTCCAAGAGGGGGCGGCCATTCAGTACTTC. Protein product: CASSQDLQEGAAIQYF.

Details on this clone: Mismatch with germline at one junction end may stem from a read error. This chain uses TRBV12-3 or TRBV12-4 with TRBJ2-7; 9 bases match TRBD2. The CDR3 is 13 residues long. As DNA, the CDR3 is TGTGCCAGCAGTATAGCGGGAGCTAACGAGCAGTACTTC. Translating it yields CASSIAGANEQYF.

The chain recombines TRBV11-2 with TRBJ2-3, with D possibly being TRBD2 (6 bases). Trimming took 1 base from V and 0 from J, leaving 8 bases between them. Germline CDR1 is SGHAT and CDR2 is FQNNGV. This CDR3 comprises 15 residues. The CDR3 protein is CASSLVGGSTDTQYF. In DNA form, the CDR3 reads TGTGCCAGCAGCTTAGTCGGGGGAAGCACAGATACGCAGTATTTT.

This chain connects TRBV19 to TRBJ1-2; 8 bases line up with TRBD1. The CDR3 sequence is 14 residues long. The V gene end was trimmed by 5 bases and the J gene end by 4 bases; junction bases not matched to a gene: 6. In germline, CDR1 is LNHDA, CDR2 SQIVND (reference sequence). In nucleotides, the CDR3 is TGTGCCAGTAGTCTCTGGACAGGGTCCTATGGCTACACCTTC. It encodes CASSLWTGSYGYTF.

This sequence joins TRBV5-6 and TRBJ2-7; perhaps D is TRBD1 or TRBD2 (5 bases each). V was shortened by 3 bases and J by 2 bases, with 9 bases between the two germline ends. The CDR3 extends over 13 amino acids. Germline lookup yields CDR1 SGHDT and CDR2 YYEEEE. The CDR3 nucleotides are TGTGCCAGCAGCTCGGGACGCCCCTACGAGCAGTACTTC. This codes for CASSSGRPYEQYF.

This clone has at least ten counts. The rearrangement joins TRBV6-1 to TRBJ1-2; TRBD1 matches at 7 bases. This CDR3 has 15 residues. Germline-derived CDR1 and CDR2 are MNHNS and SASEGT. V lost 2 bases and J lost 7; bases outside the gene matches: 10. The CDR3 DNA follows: TGTGCCAGCAGTGAAAGAGAGACAGGGACGGTTGGCTACACCTTC. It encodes CASSERETGTVGYTF.

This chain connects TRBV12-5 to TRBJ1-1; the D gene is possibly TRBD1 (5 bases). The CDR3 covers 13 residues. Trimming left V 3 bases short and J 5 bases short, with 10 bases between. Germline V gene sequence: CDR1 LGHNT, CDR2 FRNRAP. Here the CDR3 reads CASGFGGRTEAFF. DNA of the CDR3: TGTGCTAGTGGTTTTGGGGGGAGGACTGAAGCTTTCTTT.

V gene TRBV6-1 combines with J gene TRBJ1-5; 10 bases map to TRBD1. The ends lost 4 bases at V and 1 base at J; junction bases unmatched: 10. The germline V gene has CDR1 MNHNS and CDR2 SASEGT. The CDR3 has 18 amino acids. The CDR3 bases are TGTGCCAGCAGTGCGTCGACAGGGGGCGGACTAAGCAATCAGCCCCAGCATTTT. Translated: CASSASTGGGLSNQPQHF.

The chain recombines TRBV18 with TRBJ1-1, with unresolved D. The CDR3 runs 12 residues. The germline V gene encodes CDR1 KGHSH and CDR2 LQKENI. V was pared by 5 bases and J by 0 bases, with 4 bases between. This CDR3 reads CASSELNTEAFF. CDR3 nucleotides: TGTGCCAGCTCAGAGTTGAACACTGAAGCTTTCTTT.

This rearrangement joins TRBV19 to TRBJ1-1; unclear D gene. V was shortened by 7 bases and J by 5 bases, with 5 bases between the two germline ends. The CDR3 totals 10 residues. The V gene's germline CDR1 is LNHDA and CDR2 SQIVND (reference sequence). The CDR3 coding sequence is TGTGCCAGTAAAGGGACTGAAGCTTTCTTT. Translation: CASKGTEAFF.

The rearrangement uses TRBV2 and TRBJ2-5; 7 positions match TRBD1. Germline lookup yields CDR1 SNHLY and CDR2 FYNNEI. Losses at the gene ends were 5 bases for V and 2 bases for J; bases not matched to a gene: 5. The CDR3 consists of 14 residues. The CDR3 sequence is CASSPPGQQETQYF. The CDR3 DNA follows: TGTGCCAGCAGTCCACCGGGACAGCAAGAGACCCAGTACTTC.